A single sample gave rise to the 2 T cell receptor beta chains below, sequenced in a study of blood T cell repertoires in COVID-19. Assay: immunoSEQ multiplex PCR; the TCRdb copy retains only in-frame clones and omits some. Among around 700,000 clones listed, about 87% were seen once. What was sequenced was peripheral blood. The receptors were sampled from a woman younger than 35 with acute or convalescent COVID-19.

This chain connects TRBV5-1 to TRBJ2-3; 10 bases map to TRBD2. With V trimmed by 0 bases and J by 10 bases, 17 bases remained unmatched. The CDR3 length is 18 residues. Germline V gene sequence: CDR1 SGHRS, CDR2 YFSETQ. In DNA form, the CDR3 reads TGCGCCAGCAGCTTGGTTGGGTCTAGCGGGGGCCTACACATGGCGCAGTATTTT. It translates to CASSLVGSSGGLHMAQYF.

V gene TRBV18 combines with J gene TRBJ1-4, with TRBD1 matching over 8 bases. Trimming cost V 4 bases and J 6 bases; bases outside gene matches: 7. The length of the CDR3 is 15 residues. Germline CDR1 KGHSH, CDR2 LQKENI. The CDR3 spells CASSHRTGPHEKLFF. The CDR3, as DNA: TGTGCCAGCTCACACAGGACAGGGCCCCATGAAAAACTGTTTTTT.